One sample yielded the 6 T cell receptor beta chains listed below, sequenced in a study of immune evolution from preneoplasia to lung adenocarcinoma. Data came from immunoSEQ multiplex PCR; TCRdb stores just in-frame clones and leaves some out. Here the sample spans 6,000 to 6,500 clones, 75% to 85% being singletons. The sequencing sample was made of FFPE lung adenocarcinoma in situ tissue. All receptors derive from an older donor with lung adenocarcinoma.

This clone has a single count. The V call is TRBV9, the J call TRBJ2-7; D gene unclear. In germline, CDR1 is SGDLS, CDR2 YYNGEE. Trimming left V 0 bases short and J 1 base short, with 8 bases between. The CDR3 covers 14 residues. The DNA for the CDR3 is TGTGCCAGCAGCGTAGACACGGATTCCTACGAGCAGTACTTC. It yields the protein CASSVDTDSYEQYF.

The J gene is TRBJ1-5, the V gene TRBV9; 7 bases match TRBD1. The CDR3 consists of 15 residues. V lost 4 bases and J lost 0; bases outside the gene matches: 4. Germline V gene sequence: CDR1 SGDLS, CDR2 YYNGEE. In DNA, the CDR3 is TGTGCCAGCAGCAGGGACAGTAATAGCAATCAGCCCCAGCATTTT. It yields the protein CASSRDSNSNQPQHF.

The CDR3 reads CSVEAGYIEAFF. The CDR3 DNA reads as TGCAGCGTTGAGGCGGGTTACATTGAAGCTTTCTTT. The rearrangement joins TRBV29-1 to TRBJ1-1; D unclear. Germline-derived CDR1 and CDR2 are SQVTM and ANQGSEA. V was shortened by 3 bases and J by 7 bases, with 12 bases between the two germline ends. The CDR3 extends over 12 amino acids.

The J gene is TRBJ2-7, the V gene TRBV2; the match to TRBD1 covers 7 bases. CDR1 is SNHLY and CDR2 is FYNNEI in the germline V gene. The CDR3 totals 15 residues. V lost 8 bases to trimming and J lost 2 bases; unmatched junction nucleotides: 12. The CDR3 is CASSEDRDSTYEQYF. In nucleotides, the CDR3 is TGTGCCAGCTCGGAGGATAGGGACAGCACCTACGAGCAGTACTTC.

This clone was counted a single time. The V and J genes are TRBV27 and TRBJ1-6, with 7 bases lining up with TRBD1. This CDR3 region has 17 residues. From germline, CDR1 is MNHEY and CDR2 SMNVEV (reference sequence). The V gene end was trimmed by 4 bases and the J gene end by 7 bases; junction bases not matched to a gene: 13. This CDR3 reads CASSSRPRQGRNSPLHF. The CDR3 DNA reads as TGTGCCAGCAGTTCCCGACCACGACAGGGTAGGAATTCACCCCTCCACTTT.

This clone was recorded once. V usage is TRBV11-1 and J usage is TRBJ1-1; no definite D call. Germline-derived CDR1 and CDR2 are SGHAT and FQDESV (reference sequence). The length of the CDR3 is 13 residues. V was shortened by 1 base and J by 1 base, with 4 bases between the two germline ends. The CDR3 DNA reads as TGTGCCAGCAGCTTAGAGGAGAACACTGAAGCTTTCTTT. Translating it yields CASSLEENTEAFF.